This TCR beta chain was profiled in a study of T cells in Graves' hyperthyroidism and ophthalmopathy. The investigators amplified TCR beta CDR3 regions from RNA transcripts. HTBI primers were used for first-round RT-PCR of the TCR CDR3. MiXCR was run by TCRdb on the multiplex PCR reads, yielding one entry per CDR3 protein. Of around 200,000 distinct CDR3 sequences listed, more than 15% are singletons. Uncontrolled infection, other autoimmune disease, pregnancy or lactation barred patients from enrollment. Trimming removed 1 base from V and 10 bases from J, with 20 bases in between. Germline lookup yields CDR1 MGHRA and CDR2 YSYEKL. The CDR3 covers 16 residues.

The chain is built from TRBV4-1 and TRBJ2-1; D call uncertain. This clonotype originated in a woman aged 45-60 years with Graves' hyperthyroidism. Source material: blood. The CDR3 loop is CASSQAERSTASEQFF. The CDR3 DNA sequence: TGCGCCAGCAGCCAAGCGGAGCGTAGCACCGCGTCAGAGCAGTTCTTC.